The present entry profiles one TCR beta chain with its context. The antigen this receptor binds is unknown. Base quality data are lacking; no much larger clone is found one base away. These data belong to a study of shared clonotypes between healthy human individuals (dated by TCRdb to 2020 to 2022). In terms of the full investigation: Two women and three men aged 18 to 49 years were included in the cohort. To estimate repertoire size and how much clonotype sharing occurs between individuals, the study deeply sequenced the blood TCR repertoires of roughly 5 healthy adults. Per donor, three plates each were used for CD4 naive and CD4 memory, two for CD8 naive, and one for CD8 memory. Per donor, leukapheresis produced somewhere between about 0.8 and 9 billion PBMCs. Different laboratories and diverse techniques were used to prepare libraries and sequence TCR repertoires, to increase sequencing depth and limit assay-specific biases. The study at large found these results: About 5% of naive CD4, around 3.5% of naive CD8, about 2.1% of memory CD4, and around 0.4% of memory CD8 clonotypes were shared across several donors. Pairwise subsampling indicated that sequencing depth was expected to affect the degree of clonotype sharing among donors. Because the study included only a small number of donors, the genetic and exposure-history diversity represented was limited. Clonotypes shared by all four sorted-subset donors showed higher generation probabilities than non-shared clonotypes. Only blood was sampled, and tissue TCR repertoires likely differ from those in blood. Estimated clonotype richness was generally larger for naive than for memory subsets. Incomplete sequencing was indicated by rarefaction of sorted-subset datasets, despite the large sequencing depth.

The CDR3 numbers 15 residues from cysteine through phenylalanine. Only the CDR3 DNA is retained, 45 bases long and in frame from the first base. V and J lose 5 bases and 3 bases, and a span of 17 bases separates them. CDR1 SGHTA and CDR2 FQGNSA are derived from the germline V gene. TCR CDR3 regions were amplified from genomic DNA by multiplex PCR using the deep immunoSEQ assay. Genomic DNA extracted from each cell subset was distributed evenly over all wells of several immunoSEQ 96-well plates, and each plate served as one replicate. For sorted subsets, each replicate PCR was loaded with 150 to 250 ng genomic DNA, equivalent to 30,000 or so T cell genomes. The purified libraries were quantified using a Qubit 3.0 fluorometer, sized with a Bioanalyzer 2100, and then quantified again using the KAPA Library Quantification kit. A separate single-read 150-cycle Illumina NextSeq 550 flow cell was used to sequence each immunoSEQ 96-well plate. In the paper's pipeline: The immunoSEQ output contained only junctional sequences without quality scores, so filtering could not match that applied to full-length reads. Sequences were annotated with PyIR, a Python wrapper for IgBLAST v1.9, using IMGT germline references to assign V/J genes and CDR3. Any read was removed if the V/J assignment was weak (E-value above 1e-6), the CDR3 was missing, or the read contained stop codons, out-of-frame junctions, or ambiguous translated residues. A V3J clonotype was defined by an identical inferred V gene, J gene, and CDR3 amino acid sequence. Percentage overlap between repertoires was calculated by dividing the number of shared unique clonotypes by the size of the smaller repertoire. RTK rarefaction, the Chao1 estimator, and Recon v2.1 estimates of unobserved clonotypes were used to assess repertoire richness. OLGA was used to compute generation probabilities for all TCRbeta clonotypes that the gDNA method yielded from four donors. Here the immuneACCESS table is served through TCRdb, limited to in-frame sequences with V and J called. Missing clones are a known gap in these copies; in checked studies unresolved V genes cover under half, and the rest lacks a known reason. The V and J calls and clone size were taken over from that table, and D and trimming were inferred from the DNA. In this sample the table shows some 2 million clones, about 94% of which occur a single time. The top ten hold roughly 1% of the sample.

CD8 naive samples consisted of CD45RO-negative cells that were positively selected for CCR7, yielding a CD45RA+CCR7+ population without TemRA cells. Healthy HIV-negative adults with no recently reported acute infections or vaccinations were included as donors. All donors were Caucasian adults living in Nashville, Tennessee, USA. Blood was collected by leukapheresis, and PBMCs were isolated by Ficoll-Histopaque density gradient centrifugation and then cryopreserved in liquid nitrogen vapor phase. Analytical flow cytometry was used to check the purity and quantity of each magnetically sorted T cell population. Genomic DNA was isolated from every sorted fraction and measured by UV absorbance on a Nanodrop 2000c.

The clonotype was recovered from a man aged 18 to 29 in good health. This receptor chain uses TRBV7-2 and TRBJ2-7; the D region may be TRBD1 or TRBD2, each matching 5 bases equally. The sequenced sample was naive CD8+ T cells sorted from blood. The sample's cell subset or site label is to be understood as: CD45RA+CCR7+. CDR3 region: CASSPGTLGYYEQYF. The nucleotide sequence is given as TGTGCCAGCAGCCCAGGGACCTTAGGCTACTACGAGCAGTACTTC. Reference TRBV7-2 and TRBJ2-7 genes cover what lies past the CDR3, so the full variable domain is GAGVSQSPSNKVTEKGKDVELRCDPISGHTALYWYRQSLGQGLEFLIYFQGNSAPDKSGLPSDRFSAERTGGSVSTLTIQRTQQEDSAVYLCASSPGTLGYYEQYFGPGTRLTVT.